These 14 T cell receptor beta chains share one sample of origin, sequenced in a study of shared clonotypes between healthy human individuals. Assay used: immunoSEQ multiplex PCR; TCRdb lists only in-frame clones, some missing. Of approximately 530,000 clones in the sample, 96% are singletons; the top ten hold roughly 0.06%. The specimen was naive CD4+ T cells sorted from blood. Sample subset: CD45RA+ positively selected. Receptors were obtained from a woman in her 30s in good health.

The chain carries TRBV27 and TRBJ2-3, with D hard to call. The CDR3 totals 16 residues. Trimming took 0 bases from V and 4 from J, leaving 14 bases between them. Germline CDR1 MNHEY, CDR2 SMNVEV (reference sequence). The CDR3 bases are TGTGCCAGCAGTTTATCGTGGGTGGGATTTGCAGATACGCAGTATTTT. This encodes CASSLSWVGFADTQYF.

The chain employs TRBV28 and TRBJ1-1, with 7 bases aligning to TRBD1. V lost 7 bases to trimming and J lost 1 base; unmatched junction nucleotides: 9. Germline V gene sequence: CDR1 MDHEN, CDR2 SYDVKM. The length of the CDR3 is 15 residues. This chain's CDR3 is CASTSAGTENTEAFF. The CDR3 DNA reads TGTGCCAGCACATCCGCCGGGACAGAGAACACTGAAGCTTTCTTT.

The V and J genes are TRBV30 and TRBJ2-5; 9 bases agree with TRBD2. CDR3 length: 13 residues. Losses at the gene ends were 5 bases for V and 6 bases for J; bases not matched to a gene: 7. The V gene's germline CDR1 is GTSNPN and CDR2 SVGIG (reference sequence). CDR3 bases: TGTGCCTGGGGGTCTAGCGGGATAAAGACCCAGTACTTC. Its translation is CAWGSSGIKTQYF.

The rearrangement uses TRBV28 and TRBJ1-5, with TRBD1 as a possible D gene (5 bases). The CDR3 runs to 14 residues. The ends were cut back, 7 bases at V and 0 bases at J, with 10 bases in the middle. Germline CDR1 is MDHEN and CDR2 is SYDVKM. The CDR3 bases are TGTGCCAGCAATCGCAGGGTTAGCAATCAGCCCCAGCATTTT. It translates to CASNRRVSNQPQHF. Full variable domain (rest looked up from reference TRBV28 and TRBJ1-5): DVKVTQSSRYLVKRTGEKVFLECVQDMDHENMFWYRQDPGLGLRLIYFSYDVKMKEKGDIPEGYSVSREKKERFSLILESASTNQTSMYLCASNRRVSNQPQHFGDGTRLSIL.

J is TRBJ1-3 and V is TRBV11-1; D gene uncertain. Trimming stripped 5 bases from V and 3 bases from J, with 14 bases between. There are 15 residues in the CDR3. Germline CDR1 and CDR2: SGHAT and FQDESV (reference sequence). Written as DNA, the CDR3 is TGTGCCAGCAGCGCTAATAGCTATATTGGAAACACCATATATTTT. It is translated as CASSANSYIGNTIYF.

The chain uses TRBV2 and TRBJ2-5; TRBD1 or TRBD2 may be the D gene (5 bases each). The CDR3 contains 15 residues. Germline V gene data show CDR1 as SNHLY and CDR2 as FYNNEI. V gave up 8 bases and J gave up 0 bases, with 16 bases separating them. The CDR3 reads CASVRDRLYQETQYF. The CDR3 DNA reads TGTGCCAGCGTCCGGGACCGGTTATACCAAGAGACCCAGTACTTC.

This chain connects TRBV6-1 to TRBJ1-2; 7 bases match TRBD1. J gave up 6 bases and V 4 bases, and 5 bases lay outside the gene matches. CDR3 length: 13 residues. Looked up from germline, CDR1 is MNHNS and CDR2 is SASEGT. The CDR3, as DNA: TGTGCCAGCAGTGCCCAGGGGGATCATGGCTACACCTTC. It is translated as CASSAQGDHGYTF.

The chain couples TRBV28 to TRBJ1-2, with D perhaps TRBD1 (5 bases). Trimming pared 6 bases from V and 4 bases from J, leaving 18 bases between. The germline CDR1 and CDR2 sequences are MDHEN and SYDVKM. The CDR3 runs 15 residues. The CDR3 spells CASRATGDGGYGYTF. The DNA for the CDR3 is TGTGCCAGCAGGGCGACGGGGGACGGTGGCTATGGCTACACCTTC.

This sequence joins TRBV7-9 and TRBJ2-7, with a possible D match to TRBD1 (5 bases). Germline CDR1 reads SEHNR; CDR2 reads FQNEAQ (reference sequence). CDR3 length: 15 residues. Trimming shortened V by 1 base and J by 1 base, and 11 bases separated the two germline ends. Here the CDR3 DNA reads TGTGCCAGCAGCTTAGTGGCAGGACATTCCTACGAGCAGTACTTC. As protein: CASSLVAGHSYEQYF.

The V call is TRBV14, the J call TRBJ1-1, with a possible D match to TRBD1 (6 bases). CDR3 length equals 13 residues. Trimming stripped 3 bases from V and 7 bases from J, with 12 bases between. Germline CDR1 reads SGHDN; CDR2 reads FVKESK. In nucleotides, the CDR3 is TGTGCCAGCAGCCAGCATCAGGGGAGTGAAGCTTTCTTT. Translated: CASSQHQGSEAFF.

The rearrangement joins TRBV11-2 to TRBJ2-7; tentative D call: TRBD1 (5 bases). Looked up from germline, CDR1 is SGHAT and CDR2 is FQNNGV. This CDR3 has 14 amino acids. Trimming stripped 5 bases from V and 3 bases from J, with 14 bases between. CDR3 residues: CASSRIKGYYEQYF. Here the CDR3 DNA reads TGTGCCAGCAGCCGTATCAAGGGGTACTACGAGCAGTACTTC.

The chain employs TRBV5-6 and TRBJ2-7; 8 bases fit TRBD2. The V gene end was trimmed by 8 bases and the J gene end by 0 bases; junction bases not matched to a gene: 19. The germline V gene has CDR1 SGHDT and CDR2 YYEEEE. The CDR3 extends over 18 amino acids. In DNA form, the CDR3 reads TGTGCCAGTAAGAGCCTCCCCCGGACTAGCTGGATCTCCTACGAGCAGTACTTC. Its translation is CASKSLPRTSWISYEQYF.

The chain joins TRBV7-9 to TRBJ2-7, with 10 positions matching TRBD1. Unmatched junction bases numbered 3, after V lost 5 bases and J lost 2 bases. Germline V CDR1 and CDR2: SEHNR, FQNEAQ (reference sequence). The CDR3 has 14 residues. DNA of the CDR3: TGTGCCAGCAGCAATGGACAGGGGGCCTACGAGCAGTACTTC. Residues: CASSNGQGAYEQYF.

This chain links TRBV5-8 with TRBJ1-4; D call uncertain. The CDR3 is made up of 14 amino acids. CDR1 is SGHTS, CDR2 YDEGEE, per germline. Trimming left V 6 bases short and J 4 bases short, with 13 bases between. The CDR3 loop reads CASKKGLGNEKLFF. For the CDR3, the DNA is TGTGCCAGCAAAAAGGGATTGGGTAATGAAAAACTGTTTTTT.